This TCR beta chain was documented in a study of cytomegalovirus exposure and HLA in healthy donors. Concerning this clone itself: Its antigen is undetermined.

V was pared by 1 base and J by 1 base, with 6 bases of the junction left unmatched. This CDR3 has 16 residues. The germline gives CDR1 MGHDK, CDR2 SYGVNS. PCR amplification relied on 60 Vbeta primers (plus 13 Jbeta primers). TCRdb's copy holds only in-frame clones and misses some; the assay was immunoSEQ multiplex PCR. The sample lists about 160,000 clones; roughly 80% were seen once. Study-level results: Later work found that TCR association rates differed between HLA loci; DRB1 had the most and HLA-C the fewest.

The chain uses TRBV25-1 and TRBJ2-7; 8 nucleotides align to TRBD1. The sequencing input was PBMCs. This receptor was obtained from a man aged 40-49 years in good health and CMV-seronegative. Here the CDR3 reads CASSESRTGTSYEQYF. The CDR3 DNA follows: TGTGCCAGCAGTGAATCACGGACAGGGACTTCCTACGAGCAGTACTTC.